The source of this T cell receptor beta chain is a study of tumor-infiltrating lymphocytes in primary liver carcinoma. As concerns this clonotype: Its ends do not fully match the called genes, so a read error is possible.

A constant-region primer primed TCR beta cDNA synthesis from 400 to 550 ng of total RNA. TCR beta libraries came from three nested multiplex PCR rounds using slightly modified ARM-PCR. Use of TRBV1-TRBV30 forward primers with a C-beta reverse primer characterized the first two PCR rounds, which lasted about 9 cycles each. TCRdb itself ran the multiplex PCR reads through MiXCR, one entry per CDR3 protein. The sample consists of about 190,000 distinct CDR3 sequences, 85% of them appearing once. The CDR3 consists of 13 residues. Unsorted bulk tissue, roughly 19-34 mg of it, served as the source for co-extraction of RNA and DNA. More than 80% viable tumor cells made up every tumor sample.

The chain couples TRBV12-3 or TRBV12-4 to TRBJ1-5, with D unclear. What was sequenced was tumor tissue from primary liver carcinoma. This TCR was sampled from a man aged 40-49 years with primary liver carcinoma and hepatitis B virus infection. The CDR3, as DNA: TGTGACAGCAGTTTGATAGAAGATCAGCCCCAGCAATTT. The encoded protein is CDSSLIEDQPQQF.